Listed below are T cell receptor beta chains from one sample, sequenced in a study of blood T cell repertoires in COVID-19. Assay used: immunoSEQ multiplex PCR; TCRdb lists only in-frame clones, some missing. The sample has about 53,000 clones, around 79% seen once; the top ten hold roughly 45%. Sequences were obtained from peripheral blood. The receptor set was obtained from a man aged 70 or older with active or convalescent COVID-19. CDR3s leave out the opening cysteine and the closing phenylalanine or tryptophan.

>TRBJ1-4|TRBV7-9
ASSLALTGASYEKLF
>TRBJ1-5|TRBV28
ASSPQSGNSNQPQH
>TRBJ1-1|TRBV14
ASSHLSTVDTEAF
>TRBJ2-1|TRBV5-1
ASSLEGEGREQF
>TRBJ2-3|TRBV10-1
ASSASTDTQY
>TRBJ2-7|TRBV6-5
ASLWTRGYEQY
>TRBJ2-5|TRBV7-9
ASSLGAGGPEETQY
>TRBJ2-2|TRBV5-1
ASMGQANTGELF
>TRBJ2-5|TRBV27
ASSLEREEQETQY
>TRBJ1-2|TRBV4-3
ASSQWTGEGYT
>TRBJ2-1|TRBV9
ASSAGTHNEQF
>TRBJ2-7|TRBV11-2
ASSKPGGMAYEQY
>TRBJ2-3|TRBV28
ASSLGLAGGQTQY
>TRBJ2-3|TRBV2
ASNGDRVADTQY
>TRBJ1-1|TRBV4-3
ASSPTVNTEAF
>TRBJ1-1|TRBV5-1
ASSETGGATEAF
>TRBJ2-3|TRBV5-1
ASSFNSGTSGSDTQY
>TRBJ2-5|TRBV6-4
ASSDPSGEKQETQY
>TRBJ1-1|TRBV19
ASSTRGQGPNTEAF
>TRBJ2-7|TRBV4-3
ASSQEGGQGLHEQY
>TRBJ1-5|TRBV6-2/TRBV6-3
ASSYSMSQTNQPQH
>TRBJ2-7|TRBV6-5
ASSYSEGAYEQY
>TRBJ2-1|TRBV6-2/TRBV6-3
ASSIDSYGVNEQF
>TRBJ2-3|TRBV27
ASTTRLAGGADTQY
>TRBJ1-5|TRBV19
ASSREGDYSNQPQH
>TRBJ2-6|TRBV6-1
ASSGLAELSGANVLT
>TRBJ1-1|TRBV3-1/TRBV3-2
ASSQYGNTEAF
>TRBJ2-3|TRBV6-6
ASTIGGARTDTQY
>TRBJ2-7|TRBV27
ASSVSGGRYEQY
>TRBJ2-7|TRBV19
ASSTGYEQY
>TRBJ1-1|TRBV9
ASSVSGDTEAF
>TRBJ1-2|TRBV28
ASSFAGANYGYT
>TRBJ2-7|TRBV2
ASRGGRGLDEQY
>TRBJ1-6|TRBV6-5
ASFDRGNSPLH
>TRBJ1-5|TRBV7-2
ASSLKTGDNQPQH
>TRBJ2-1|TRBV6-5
ASSRDRQSEQF
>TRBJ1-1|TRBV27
ASSFGPQGEAF
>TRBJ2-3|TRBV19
ASSPNRDIYTDTQY
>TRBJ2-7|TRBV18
ASSPTNEPEQY
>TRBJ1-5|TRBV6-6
ASSYSWGEDQPQH
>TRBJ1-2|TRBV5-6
ASRGTARIGYT
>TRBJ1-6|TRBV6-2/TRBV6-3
ASSPGQGDFFSYNSPLH
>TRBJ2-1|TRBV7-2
ASSLSSGAYNEQF
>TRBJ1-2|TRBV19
ASSIATVAGYT